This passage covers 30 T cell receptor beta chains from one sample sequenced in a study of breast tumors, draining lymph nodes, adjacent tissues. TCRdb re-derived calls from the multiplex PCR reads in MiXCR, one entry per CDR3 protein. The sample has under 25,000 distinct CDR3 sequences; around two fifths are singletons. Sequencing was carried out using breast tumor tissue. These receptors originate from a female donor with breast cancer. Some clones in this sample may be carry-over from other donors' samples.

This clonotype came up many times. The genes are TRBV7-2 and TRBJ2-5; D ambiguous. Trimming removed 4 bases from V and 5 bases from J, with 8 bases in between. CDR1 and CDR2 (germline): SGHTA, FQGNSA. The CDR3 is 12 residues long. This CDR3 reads CASSSPVETQYF. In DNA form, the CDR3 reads TGTGCCAGCAGCTCCCCCGTCGAGACCCAGTACTTC.

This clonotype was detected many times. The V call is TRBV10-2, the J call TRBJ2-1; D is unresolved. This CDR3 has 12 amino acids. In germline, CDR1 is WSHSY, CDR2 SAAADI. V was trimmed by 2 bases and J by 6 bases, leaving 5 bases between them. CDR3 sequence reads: CASSEPGNEQFF. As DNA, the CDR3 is TGCGCCAGCAGTGAGCCCGGCAATGAGCAGTTCTTC.

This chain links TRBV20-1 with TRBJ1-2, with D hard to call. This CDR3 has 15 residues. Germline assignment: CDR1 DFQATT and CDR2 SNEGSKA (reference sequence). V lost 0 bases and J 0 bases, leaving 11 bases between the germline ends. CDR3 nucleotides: TGCAGTGCTAGAGATGTGACGGGAACTAACTATGGCTACACCTTC. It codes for CSARDVTGTNYGYTF.

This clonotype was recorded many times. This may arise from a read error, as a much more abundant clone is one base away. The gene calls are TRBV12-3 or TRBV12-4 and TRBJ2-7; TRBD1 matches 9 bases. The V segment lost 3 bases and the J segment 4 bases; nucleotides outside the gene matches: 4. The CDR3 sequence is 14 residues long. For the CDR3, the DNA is TGTGCCAGCAGTTTCGTGGGACAGGGTTACGAGCAGTACTTC. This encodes CASSFVGQGYEQYF.

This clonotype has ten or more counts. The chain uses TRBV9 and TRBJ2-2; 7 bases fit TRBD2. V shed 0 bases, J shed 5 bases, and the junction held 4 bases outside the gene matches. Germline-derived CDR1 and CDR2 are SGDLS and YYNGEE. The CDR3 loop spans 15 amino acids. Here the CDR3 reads CASSVATRGTGELFF. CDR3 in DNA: TGTGCCAGCAGCGTAGCTACGCGGGGGACCGGGGAGCTGTTTTTT.

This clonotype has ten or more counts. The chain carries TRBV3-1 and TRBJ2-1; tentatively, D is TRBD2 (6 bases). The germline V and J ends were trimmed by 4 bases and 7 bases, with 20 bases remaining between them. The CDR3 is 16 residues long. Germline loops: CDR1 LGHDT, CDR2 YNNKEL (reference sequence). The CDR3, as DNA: TGTGCCAGCAGCCCTCGGTCCGGGGAGGTGTGGAATGAGCAGTTCTTC. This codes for CASSPRSGEVWNEQFF.

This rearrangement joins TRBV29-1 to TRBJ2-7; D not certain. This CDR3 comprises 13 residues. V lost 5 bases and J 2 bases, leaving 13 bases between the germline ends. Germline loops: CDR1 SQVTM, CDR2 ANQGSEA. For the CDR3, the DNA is TGCAGCGTTATGGCGGAGCCCACCTACGAGCAGTACTTC. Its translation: CSVMAEPTYEQYF.

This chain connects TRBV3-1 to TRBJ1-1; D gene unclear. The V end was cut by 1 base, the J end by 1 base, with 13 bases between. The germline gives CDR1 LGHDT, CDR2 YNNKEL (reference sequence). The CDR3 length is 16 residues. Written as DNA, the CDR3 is TGTGCCAGCAGCCAAGTTGCCGGGGTAACGAACACTGAAGCTTTCTTT. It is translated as CASSQVAGVTNTEAFF.

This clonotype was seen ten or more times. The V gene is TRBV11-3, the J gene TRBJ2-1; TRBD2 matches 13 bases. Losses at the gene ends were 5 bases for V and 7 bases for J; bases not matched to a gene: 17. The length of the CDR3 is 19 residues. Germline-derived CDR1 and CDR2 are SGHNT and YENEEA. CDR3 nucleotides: TGTGCCAGCAGCCCAGCGACTAGCGGGAGGCCCAACCTTTGGAATGAGCAGTTCTTC. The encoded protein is CASSPATSGRPNLWNEQFF.

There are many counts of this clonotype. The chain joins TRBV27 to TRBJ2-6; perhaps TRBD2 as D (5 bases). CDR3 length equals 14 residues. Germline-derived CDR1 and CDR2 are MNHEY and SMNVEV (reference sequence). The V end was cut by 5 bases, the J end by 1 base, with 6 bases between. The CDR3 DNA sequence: TGTGCCAGCAGTAGAGGGTCTGGGGCCAACGTCCTGACTTTC. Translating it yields CASSRGSGANVLTF.

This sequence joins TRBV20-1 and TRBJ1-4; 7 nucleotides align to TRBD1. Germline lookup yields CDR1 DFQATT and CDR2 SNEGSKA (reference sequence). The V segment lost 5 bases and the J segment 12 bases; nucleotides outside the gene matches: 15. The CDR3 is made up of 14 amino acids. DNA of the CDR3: TGCAGTGCTCAACTACAGGGCTACCAGGGGGAACTGTTTTTT. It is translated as CSAQLQGYQGELFF.

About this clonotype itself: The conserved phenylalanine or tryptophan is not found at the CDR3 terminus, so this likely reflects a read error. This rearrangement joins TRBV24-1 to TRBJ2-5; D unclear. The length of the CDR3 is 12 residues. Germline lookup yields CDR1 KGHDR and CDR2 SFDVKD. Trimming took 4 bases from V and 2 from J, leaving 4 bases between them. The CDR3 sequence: CATSDPQETQYL. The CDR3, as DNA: TGTGCCACCAGTGACCCACAAGAGACCCAGTACTTG.

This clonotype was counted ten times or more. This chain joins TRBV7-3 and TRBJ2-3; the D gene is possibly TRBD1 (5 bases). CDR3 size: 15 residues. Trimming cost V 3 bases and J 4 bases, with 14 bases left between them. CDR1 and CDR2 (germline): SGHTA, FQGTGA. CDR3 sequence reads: CASSLLNPGSDTQYF. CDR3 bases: TGTGCCAGCAGCTTGTTAAATCCAGGGTCAGATACGCAGTATTTT.

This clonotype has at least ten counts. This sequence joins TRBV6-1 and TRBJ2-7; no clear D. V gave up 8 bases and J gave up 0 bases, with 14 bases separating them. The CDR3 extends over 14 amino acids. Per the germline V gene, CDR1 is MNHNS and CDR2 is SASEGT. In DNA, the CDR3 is TGTGCCAGCGACACACCAGCTAACTCCTACGAGCAGTACTTC. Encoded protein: CASDTPANSYEQYF.

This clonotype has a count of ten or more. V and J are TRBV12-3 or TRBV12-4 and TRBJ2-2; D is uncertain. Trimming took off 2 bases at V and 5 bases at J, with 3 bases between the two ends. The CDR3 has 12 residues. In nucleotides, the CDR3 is TGTGCCAGCAGTTTACTAACCGGGGAGCTGTTTTTT. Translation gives CASSLLTGELFF.

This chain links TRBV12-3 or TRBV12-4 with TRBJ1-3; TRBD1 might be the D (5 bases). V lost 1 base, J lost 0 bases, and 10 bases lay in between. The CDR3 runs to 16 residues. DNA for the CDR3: TGTGCCAGCAGTTTAGATCCGGGGGTCTCTGGAAACACCATATATTTT. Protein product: CASSLDPGVSGNTIYF.

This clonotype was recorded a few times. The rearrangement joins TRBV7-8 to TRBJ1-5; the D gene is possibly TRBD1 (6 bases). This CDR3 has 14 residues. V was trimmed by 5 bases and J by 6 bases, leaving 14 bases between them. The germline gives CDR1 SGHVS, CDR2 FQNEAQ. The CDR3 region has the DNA TGTGCCAGCAGCCCTACAGGGTTAGGTCAGCCCCAGCATTTT. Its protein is CASSPTGLGQPQHF.

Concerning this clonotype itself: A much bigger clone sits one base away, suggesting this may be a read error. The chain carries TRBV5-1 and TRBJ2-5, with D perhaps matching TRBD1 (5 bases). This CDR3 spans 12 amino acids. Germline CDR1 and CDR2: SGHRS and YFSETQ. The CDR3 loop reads CASNSDKETHYF. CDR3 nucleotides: TGCGCCAGCAACTCGGACAAGGAGACCCACTACTTC.

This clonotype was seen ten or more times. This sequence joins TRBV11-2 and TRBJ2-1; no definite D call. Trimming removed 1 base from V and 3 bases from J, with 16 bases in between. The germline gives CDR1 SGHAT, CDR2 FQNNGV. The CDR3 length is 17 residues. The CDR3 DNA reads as TGTGCCAGCAGCTTAGTACCCAGATTATCGATCTACAATGAGCAGTTCTTC. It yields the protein CASSLVPRLSIYNEQFF.

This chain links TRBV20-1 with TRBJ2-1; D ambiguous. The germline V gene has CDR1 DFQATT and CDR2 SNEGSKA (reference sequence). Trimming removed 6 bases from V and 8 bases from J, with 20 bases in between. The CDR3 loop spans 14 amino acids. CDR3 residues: CSAPSPSSQHEQFF. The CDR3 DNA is TGCAGTGCCCCTTCCCCGAGCTCCCAACATGAGCAGTTCTTC.

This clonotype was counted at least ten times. The CDR3 region has the DNA TGTGCCAGCAGTTGGAGACACACGAACAATCAGCCCCAGCATTTT. This encodes CASSWRHTNNQPQHF. The rearrangement joins TRBV12-3 or TRBV12-4 to TRBJ1-5; D call uncertain. V lost 4 bases, J lost 3 bases, and 13 bases lay in between. The CDR3 is 15 residues long.

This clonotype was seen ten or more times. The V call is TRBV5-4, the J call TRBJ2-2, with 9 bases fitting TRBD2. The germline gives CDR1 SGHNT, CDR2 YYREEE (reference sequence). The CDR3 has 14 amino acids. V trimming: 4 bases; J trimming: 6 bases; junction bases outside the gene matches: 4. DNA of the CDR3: TGTGCCAGCAGCAAGGGACTAGCCGCCGGGGAGCTGTTTTTT. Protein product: CASSKGLAAGELFF.

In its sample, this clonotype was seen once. The CDR3 DNA follows: TGTGCCAGCAGCTACTCAGGGGAGTACTTC. Protein: CASSYSGEYF. The V and J genes are TRBV5-6 and TRBJ2-7, with D perhaps TRBD1 (6 bases). The CDR3 sequence is 10 residues long. Germline V gene sequence: CDR1 SGHDT, CDR2 YYEEEE. V gave up 3 bases and J gave up 11 bases, with 9 bases separating them.

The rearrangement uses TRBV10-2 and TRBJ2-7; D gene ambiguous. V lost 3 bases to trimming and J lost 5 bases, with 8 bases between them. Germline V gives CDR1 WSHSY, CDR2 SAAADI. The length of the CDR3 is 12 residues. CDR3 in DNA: TGCGCCAGCAGTGATACCCCGAACGAGCAGTACTTC. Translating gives CASSDTPNEQYF.

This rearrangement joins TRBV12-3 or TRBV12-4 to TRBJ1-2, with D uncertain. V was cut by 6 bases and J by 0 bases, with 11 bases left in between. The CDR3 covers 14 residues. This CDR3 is CASRTKVSNYGYTF. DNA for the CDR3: TGTGCCAGCAGAACTAAGGTTTCTAACTATGGCTACACCTTC.

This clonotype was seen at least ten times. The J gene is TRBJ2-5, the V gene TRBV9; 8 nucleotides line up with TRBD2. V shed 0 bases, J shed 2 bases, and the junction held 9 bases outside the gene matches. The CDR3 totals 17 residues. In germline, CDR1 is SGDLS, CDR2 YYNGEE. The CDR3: CASSVVGSGTPQETQYF. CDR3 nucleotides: TGTGCCAGCAGCGTAGTGGGTAGCGGGACGCCTCAAGAGACCCAGTACTTC.

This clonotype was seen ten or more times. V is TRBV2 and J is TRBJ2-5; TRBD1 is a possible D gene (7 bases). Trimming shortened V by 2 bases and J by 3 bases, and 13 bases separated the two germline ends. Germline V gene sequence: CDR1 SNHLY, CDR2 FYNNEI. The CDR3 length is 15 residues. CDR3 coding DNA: TGTGCCAGCAGTGAAATGAGCAGGGGGGAAGAGACCCAGTACTTC. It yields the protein CASSEMSRGEETQYF.

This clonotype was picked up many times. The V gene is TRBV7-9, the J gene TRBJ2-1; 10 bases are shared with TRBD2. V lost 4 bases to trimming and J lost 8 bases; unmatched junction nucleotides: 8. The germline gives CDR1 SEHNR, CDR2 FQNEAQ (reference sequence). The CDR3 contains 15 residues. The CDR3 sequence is CASSSGVLAGDEQFF. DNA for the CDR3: TGTGCCAGCAGCTCAGGGGTTCTAGCGGGAGATGAGCAGTTCTTC.

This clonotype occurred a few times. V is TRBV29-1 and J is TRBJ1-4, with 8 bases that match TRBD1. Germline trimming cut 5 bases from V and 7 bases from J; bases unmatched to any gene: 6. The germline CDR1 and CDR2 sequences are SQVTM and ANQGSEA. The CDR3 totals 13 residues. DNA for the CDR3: TGCAGCGTTCTAGGACAGGGTCGTGAAAAACTGTTTTTT. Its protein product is CSVLGQGREKLFF.

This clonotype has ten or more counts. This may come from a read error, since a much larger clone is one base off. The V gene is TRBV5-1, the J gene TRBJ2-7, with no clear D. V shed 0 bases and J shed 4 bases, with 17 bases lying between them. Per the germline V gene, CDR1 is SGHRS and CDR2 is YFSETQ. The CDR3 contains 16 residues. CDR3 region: CASSLGPAHSRYEQYF. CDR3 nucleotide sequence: TGCGCCAGCAGCTTGGGGCCGGCCCACAGCAGGTACGAGCAGTACTTC.